These T cell receptor beta chains were read from a single sample in a study of control samples from healthy donors and cancer patients. Profiled with immunoSEQ multiplex PCR; TCRdb holds only in-frame clones, not every one. Of about 92,000 clones in the sample, more than 75% were seen once. Sequencing was carried out using blood. These receptors all come from a woman in her sixties or seventies in good health. CDR3s include the opening cysteine and the closing phenylalanine or tryptophan. Fields, in order: D gene, V gene, J gene, clone size, CDR3 DNA, CDR3 protein. D genes are given only for firm matches. Expanded clones are given a class, and other clones once, few, many or no size at all.

-	TRBV18	TRBJ1-1	-	TGTGCCAGCTCACCGATCAGGGAAACTGAAGCTTTCTTT	CASSPIRETEAFF
-	TRBV6-1	TRBJ1-4	-	TGTGCCAGCAGTGAAAAGACCCCCGGGACGGGTAATGAAAAACTGTTTTTT	CASSEKTPGTGNEKLFF
-	TRBV28	TRBJ1-5	-	TGTGCCAGCAGCCGCATTCAGCCCCAGCATTTT	CASSRIQPQHF
-	TRBV6-5	TRBJ1-5	-	TGTGCCACCTCTTTAACGGGGGCTGATCAGCCCCAGCATTTT	CATSLTGADQPQHF
-	TRBV5-6	TRBJ1-1	-	TGTGCCAGCAGCAACGCCGGGGGGAACGGTGAAGCTTTCTTT	CASSNAGGNGEAFF
-	TRBV2	TRBJ1-5	-	TGTGCCAGCAGAGCCAGGGAACATAGCAATCAGCCCCAGCATTTT	CASRAREHSNQPQHF
-	TRBV6-6	TRBJ2-1	-	TGTGCCAGCAGCAACCTAGGGAATGAGCAGTTCTTC	CASSNLGNEQFF
-	TRBV5-4	TRBJ1-1	-	TGTGCCAGCAGCTTGCGGGCGGGGGGCCACACTGAAGCTTTCTTT	CASSLRAGGHTEAFF
TRBD1	TRBV3-1/TRBV3-2	TRBJ1-2	-	TGTGCCAGCAGCCTTCAGGACAGGGGAGGGTATGGCTACACCTTC	CASSLQDRGGYGYTF
TRBD2	TRBV2	TRBJ2-5	-	TGTGCCAGCATTCGGACTAGCGGGCAAGAGACCCAGTACTTC	CASIRTSGQETQYF
-	TRBV11-2	TRBJ2-3	-	TGTGCCAGCAGCGCGAGCAGGAACACAGATACGCAGTATTTT	CASSASRNTDTQYF
-	TRBV7-2	TRBJ2-3	-	TGTGCCAGCAGCTTCAGCGGCCCGACAGGAGATACGCAGTATTTT	CASSFSGPTGDTQYF
TRBD2	TRBV7-8	TRBJ2-5	-	TGTGCCAGCAGCTCCCAGCGGGGGGGACGGGAGACCCAGTACTTC	CASSSQRGGRETQYF
-	TRBV7-2	TRBJ1-1	-	TGTGCCAGCAGCTTCCCCCCCGACAGGCGAGCTTTCTTT	CASSFPPDRRAFF
-	TRBV6-1	TRBJ1-6	-	TGTGCCAGCAGTGAGATTGGAGGGTCCATTTCACCCCTCCACTTT	CASSEIGGSISPLHF
TRBD2	TRBV6-1	TRBJ2-3	-	TGTGCCAGCAGTGGGGGACCGGGACTAGCGCTTCCAGATACGCAGTATTTT	CASSGGPGLALPDTQYF
-	TRBV2	TRBJ2-6	-	TGTGCCAGCAGCGGGTCTGGGGCCAACGTCCTGACTTTC	CASSGSGANVLTF
TRBD2	TRBV5-6	TRBJ2-1	-	TGTGCCAGCAGTCGTGACCCTAGCGGAAGCTCCTACAATGAGCAGTTCTTC	CASSRDPSGSSYNEQFF
-	TRBV21-1	TRBJ2-2	-	TGTGCCAGCAGCAAAGGTAATGGACACACCGGGGAGCTGTTTTTT	CASSKGNGHTGELFF
TRBD2	TRBV3-1/TRBV3-2	TRBJ2-7	-	TGTGCCAGCAGCCAAAGGGCCCCGAATACTAAGGTAGCGGGGGGGGCAATGCTTAGGGAGCAGTACTTC	CASSQRAPNTKVAGGAMLREQYF
-	TRBV7-9	TRBJ1-6	-	TGTGCCAGCAGCTTAGGGGGGACTGGAAATTCACCCCTCCACTTT	CASSLGGTGNSPLHF
-	TRBV6-5	TRBJ2-4	few	TGTGCCAGCAGCCCAACAGACAGAGCCAAAAACATTCAGTACTTC	CASSPTDRAKNIQYF
TRBD1	TRBV5-1	TRBJ2-3	-	TGCGCCAGCAGCTTGGAAGCAGGGGGTGGCACAGATACGCAGTATTTT	CASSLEAGGGTDTQYF
-	TRBV27	TRBJ2-7	once	TGTGCCAGCAGTCCCCTAAGTGGAGCCAGCTACGAGCAGTACTTC	CASSPLSGASYEQYF
TRBD2	TRBV28	TRBJ2-7	-	TGTGCCAGCAGTTTTGGCCCTAGCGGGAGTTTGTCCTACGAGCAGTACTTC	CASSFGPSGSLSYEQYF
-	TRBV3-1/TRBV3-2	TRBJ1-5	-	TGTGCCAGCAGTCAGACCCGGTATCAGCCCCAGCATTTT	CASSQTRYQPQHF
-	TRBV7-2	TRBJ2-1	-	TGTGCCAGCAGCCCCCGAGGCAGCGGGCGCAATGAGCAGTTCTTC	CASSPRGSGRNEQFF
-	TRBV28	TRBJ1-2	-	TGTGCCAGCAGTCCACGGACAGAGCGGAATGGCTACACCTTC	CASSPRTERNGYTF
-	TRBV7-2	TRBJ2-3	once	TGTGCCAGCAACCCCGGGCGGCAGAGCACAGATACGCAGTATTTT	CASNPGRQSTDTQYF
TRBD1	TRBV5-1	TRBJ1-2	-	TGCGCCAGCAGCGTAGGGACAGGGGGCAGCTATGGCTACACCTTC	CASSVGTGGSYGYTF
TRBD2	TRBV5-1	TRBJ2-2	-	TGCGCCAGCAGCCCCGGGACTAGCGGGAACACCGGGGAGCTGTTTTTT	CASSPGTSGNTGELFF
-	TRBV10-3	TRBJ2-5	-	TGTGCCATCGGGGAGACCCAGTACTTC	CAIGETQYF
TRBD2	TRBV7-6	TRBJ2-3	-	TGTGCCAGCAGCTTTTATGGCCCTAGCGGGTTCACAGATACGCAGTATTTT	CASSFYGPSGFTDTQYF
TRBD2	TRBV5-5	TRBJ2-3	-	TGTGCCAGCAAAGAGACTAGCTACCGCCCCGGGCAGTATTTT	CASKETSYRPGQYF
-	TRBV5-5	TRBJ2-1	once	TGTGCCAGCAGCTTGGTTATTGGGGAATACAATGAGCAGTTCTTC	CASSLVIGEYNEQFF
TRBD1	TRBV6-6	TRBJ2-7	-	TGTGCCAGCAGTTACCGGGACAGGATCAACTACGAGCAGTACTTC	CASSYRDRINYEQYF
-	TRBV9	TRBJ2-7	once	TGTGCCAGCACCACGGTCTACGAGCAGTACTTC	CASTTVYEQYF
TRBD1	TRBV29-1	TRBJ1-2	-	TGCAGCGCCCCAGGCCGAACAGGGGCGGATGGCTACACCTTC	CSAPGRTGADGYTF
-	TRBV18	TRBJ1-1	-	TGTGCCAGCTCGTACAGGGAGGACACTGAAGCTTTCTTT	CASSYREDTEAFF
-	TRBV6-6	TRBJ2-7	-	TGTGCCAGCAGTTACTCGGGGACGAGCTCCTACGAGCAGTACTTC	CASSYSGTSSYEQYF
-	TRBV28	TRBJ2-7	-	TGTGCCAGCAGAACCGCCGGGTCTAAAGCCCTCTACGAGCAGTACTTC	CASRTAGSKALYEQYF
-	TRBV5-1	TRBJ2-1	-	TGCGCCAGCAAAGAGTACAATGAGCAGTTCTTC	CASKEYNEQFF
TRBD2	TRBV19	TRBJ2-1	-	TGTGCCAGTAGTATACTTAGCGGGGCGTCCTACAATGAGCAGTTCTTC	CASSILSGASYNEQFF
-	TRBV4-1	TRBJ1-6	-	TGCGCCAGCCGCCTTAGCTCCTATAATTCACCCCTCCACTTT	CASRLSSYNSPLHF
TRBD1	TRBV6-5	TRBJ1-2	-	TGTGCCAGCAGTCGACAGGGGGCGGATGGCTACACCTTC	CASSRQGADGYTF
TRBD1	TRBV3-1/TRBV3-2	TRBJ1-2	-	TGTGCCAGCAGCCAACTGACAGGGAACTATGGCTACACCTTC	CASSQLTGNYGYTF
-	TRBV15	TRBJ2-7	-	TGTGCCACCAGCAGAGAATTCCCGGGCTACGAGCAGTACTTC	CATSREFPGYEQYF
TRBD1	TRBV3-1/TRBV3-2	TRBJ2-7	-	TGTGCCAGCAGCCAGCCCGGACAGGGACGCGAGCAGTACTTC	CASSQPGQGREQYF
-	TRBV4-1	TRBJ2-3	-	TGCGCCAGCAGCCAAGACCCGCTTACCCTCAACACAGATACGCAGTATTTT	CASSQDPLTLNTDTQYF
-	TRBV15	TRBJ1-4	-	TGTGCCACCAGCAGAGGAGGCTCCCCGACGAATGAAAAACTGTTTTTT	CATSRGGSPTNEKLFF
-	TRBV6-5	TRBJ2-1	-	TGTGCCAGCTCCAATAGCCCATTGGTGCAGTTCTTC	CASSNSPLVQFF
-	TRBV27	TRBJ2-1	-	TGTGCCAGCAGTTTAAGGAGGCTGCTGCTAGCTGAGCAGTTCTTC	CASSLRRLLLAEQFF
-	TRBV5-6	TRBJ2-7	few	TGTGCCAGCAGCTTGGCCTCCCAGGGCGTCAGTTTCCACGAGCAGTACTTC	CASSLASQGVSFHEQYF